The 10 T cell receptor beta chains in this list originate from one sample, sequenced in a study of blood T cell repertoires in COVID-19. Sequencing was performed with immunoSEQ multiplex PCR; in TCRdb, only in-frame clones are kept and a portion is missing. The table lists hundreds of thousands of clones, 88% of them singletons. The sequenced material came from peripheral blood. These receptors came from a woman aged 40 to 50 who had recovered from COVID-19.

V and J are TRBV7-9 and TRBJ1-3, with D possibly being TRBD1 (5 bases). The germline CDR1 and CDR2 sequences are SEHNR and FQNEAQ (reference sequence). The CDR3 is 14 amino acids. V lost 5 bases and J 1 base, leaving 9 bases between the germline ends. In DNA, the CDR3 is TGTGCCAGCAGCGTGGGGGGGTCTGGAAACACCATATATTTT. It codes for CASSVGGSGNTIYF.

This clone has a handful of counts. V is TRBV27 and J is TRBJ1-5, with a tentative D call TRBD1 (6 bases). The V gene lost 10 bases and the J gene lost 0 bases, with 16 bases spanning the gap. The CDR3 loop spans 15 amino acids. Germline values: CDR1 MNHEY, CDR2 SMNVEV (reference sequence). The CDR3 is CATGPGEYSNQPQHF. CDR3 DNA: TGTGCCACCGGGCCAGGGGAATATAGCAATCAGCCCCAGCATTTT.

This clone was observed a few times. V usage is TRBV13 and J usage is TRBJ1-1; 8 bases are a match to TRBD1. This CDR3 has 18 amino acids. The V gene end was trimmed by 5 bases and the J gene end by 1 base; junction bases not matched to a gene: 15. Germline V gives CDR1 PRHDT, CDR2 FYEKMQ (reference sequence). The CDR3 nucleotides are TGTGCCAGCAGCCGCCCCCCAGGGGGCCCTATTGGGAACACTGAAGCTTTCTTT. As protein: CASSRPPGGPIGNTEAFF.

The rearrangement links TRBV29-1 to TRBJ2-1; TRBD1 is a possible D gene (5 bases). Trimming removed 1 base from V and 6 bases from J, with 13 bases in between. Germline CDR1 is SQVTM and CDR2 is ANQGSEA. The CDR3 loop spans 14 amino acids. The CDR3 sequence is CSVEGGRVGNEQFF. The CDR3 DNA reads TGCAGCGTTGAAGGGGGCAGGGTGGGCAATGAGCAGTTCTTC.

This clone is a singleton in its sample. The chain employs TRBV5-6 and TRBJ1-2; 7 nucleotides agree with TRBD1. The CDR3 is 16 amino acids. V trimming: 4 bases; J trimming: 4 bases; junction bases outside the gene matches: 13. Germline CDR1 is SGHDT and CDR2 is YYEEEE. This CDR3 reads CASSPRPRQGSYGYTF. Written as DNA, the CDR3 is TGTGCCAGCAGCCCTCGCCCCCGACAGGGAAGCTATGGCTACACCTTC.

CDR3 sequence reads: CASTRQGEAEAFF. In nucleotides, the CDR3 is TGTGCCAGCACCAGACAGGGTGAGGCTGAAGCTTTCTTT. The rearrangement joins TRBV7-9 to TRBJ1-1; 7 bases align to TRBD1. Per germline, CDR1 SEHNR and CDR2 FQNEAQ (reference sequence). The CDR3 has 13 amino acids. V shed 7 bases, J shed 6 bases, and the junction held 8 bases outside the gene matches.

The rearrangement links TRBV7-8 to TRBJ2-6, with 8 bases lining up with TRBD2. Unmatched junction bases numbered 15, after V lost 4 bases and J lost 4 bases. Germline values: CDR1 SGHVS, CDR2 FQNEAQ. This CDR3 has 19 residues. The CDR3 coding sequence is TGTGCCAGCAGCTCCCGGGGGGGCAGACACCCCCCAGGGGCCAACGTCCTGACTTTC. It yields the protein CASSSRGGRHPPGANVLTF.

This chain connects TRBV5-4 to TRBJ2-5, with 9 positions matching TRBD2. The V segment lost 3 bases and the J segment 5 bases; nucleotides outside the gene matches: 14. This CDR3 has 17 amino acids. In germline, CDR1 is SGHNT, CDR2 YYREEE (reference sequence). Here the CDR3 DNA reads TGTGCCAGCAGCTCGGCGGGAGGGCGCGCGGGGGGGGAGACCCAGTACTTC. The encoded protein is CASSSAGGRAGGETQYF.

The chain employs TRBV3-1 (or the pseudogene TRBV3-2) and TRBJ1-6; D unresolved. In germline, CDR1 is LGHDT, CDR2 YNNKEL (reference sequence). Trimming shortened V by 4 bases and J by 8 bases, and 12 bases separated the two germline ends. This CDR3 comprises 14 residues. The CDR3 region is CASSPPGGYSPLHF. The CDR3 DNA is TGTGCCAGCAGCCCTCCGGGAGGATATTCACCCCTCCACTTT.

The genes are TRBV7-2 and TRBJ2-7, with 9 bases lining up with TRBD2. V shed 0 bases, J shed 3 bases, and the junction held 3 bases outside the gene matches. The germline gives CDR1 SGHTA, CDR2 FQGNSA. The CDR3 loop spans 15 amino acids. CDR3 loop: CASSLAGTSYYEQYF. In nucleotides, the CDR3 is TGTGCCAGCAGCTTAGCCGGGACTAGCTACTACGAGCAGTACTTC. The variable domain in full, with the rest retrieved from reference TRBV7-2 and TRBJ2-7, is GAGVSQSPSNKVTEKGKDVELRCDPISGHTALYWYRQSLGQGLEFLIYFQGNSAPDKSGLPSDRFSAERTGGSVSTLTIQRTQQEDSAVYLCASSLAGTSYYEQYFGPGTRLTVT.